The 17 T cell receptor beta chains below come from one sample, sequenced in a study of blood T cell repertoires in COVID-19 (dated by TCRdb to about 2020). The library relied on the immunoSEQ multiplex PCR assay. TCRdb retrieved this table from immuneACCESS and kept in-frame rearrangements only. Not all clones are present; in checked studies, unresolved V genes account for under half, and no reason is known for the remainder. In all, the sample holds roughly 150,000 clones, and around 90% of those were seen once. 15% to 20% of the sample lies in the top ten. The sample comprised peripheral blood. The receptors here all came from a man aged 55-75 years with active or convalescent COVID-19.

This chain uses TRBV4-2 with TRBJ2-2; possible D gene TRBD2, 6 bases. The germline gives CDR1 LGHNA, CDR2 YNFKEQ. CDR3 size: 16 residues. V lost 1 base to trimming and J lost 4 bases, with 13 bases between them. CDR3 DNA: TGTGCCAGCAGCCAAGTTGCGGGACCCTCCACCGGGGAGCTGTTTTTT. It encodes CASSQVAGPSTGELFF.

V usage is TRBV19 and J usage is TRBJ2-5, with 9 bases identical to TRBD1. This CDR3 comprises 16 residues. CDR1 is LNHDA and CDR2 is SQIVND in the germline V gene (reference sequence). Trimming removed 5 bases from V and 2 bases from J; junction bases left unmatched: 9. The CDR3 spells CASSPTGGVIQETQYF. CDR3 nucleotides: TGTGCCAGTAGTCCGACAGGGGGTGTTATTCAAGAGACCCAGTACTTC.

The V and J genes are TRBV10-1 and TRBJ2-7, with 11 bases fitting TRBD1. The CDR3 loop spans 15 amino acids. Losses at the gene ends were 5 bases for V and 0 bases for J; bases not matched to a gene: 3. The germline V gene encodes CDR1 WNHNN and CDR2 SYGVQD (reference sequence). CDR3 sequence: CASSPGQGDSYEQYF. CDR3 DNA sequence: TGCGCCAGCAGTCCGGGACAGGGGGACTCCTACGAGCAGTACTTC.

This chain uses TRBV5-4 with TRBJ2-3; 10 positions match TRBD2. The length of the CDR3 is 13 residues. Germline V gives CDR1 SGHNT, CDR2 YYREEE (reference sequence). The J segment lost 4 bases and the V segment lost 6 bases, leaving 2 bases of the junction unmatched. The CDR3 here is CASTSGGADTQYF. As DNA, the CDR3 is TGTGCCAGCACTAGCGGGGGTGCAGATACGCAGTATTTT.

In DNA form, the CDR3 reads TGTGCCAGCAGCAAAGGGGGGGCTAGCGGGAGGGCCCCAGATACGCAGTATTTT. Protein sequence: CASSKGGASGRAPDTQYF. The chain uses TRBV21-1 and TRBJ2-3; TRBD2, the D gene given by the table, was not confirmed from the DNA. TRBV21-1 is a listed pseudogene. The CDR3 totals 18 residues.

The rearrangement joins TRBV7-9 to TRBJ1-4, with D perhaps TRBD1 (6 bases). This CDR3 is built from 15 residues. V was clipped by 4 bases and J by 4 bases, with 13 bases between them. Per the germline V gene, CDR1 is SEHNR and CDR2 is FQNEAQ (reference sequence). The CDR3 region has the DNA TGTGCCAGCAGCTACCAAGGGACAAGTAATGAAAAACTGTTTTTT. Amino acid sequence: CASSYQGTSNEKLFF.

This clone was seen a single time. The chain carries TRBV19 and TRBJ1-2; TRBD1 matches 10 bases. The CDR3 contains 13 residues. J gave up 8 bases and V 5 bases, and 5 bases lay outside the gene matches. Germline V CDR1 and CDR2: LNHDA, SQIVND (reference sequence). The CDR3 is CASSSGQGLGYTF. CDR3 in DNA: TGTGCCAGTAGTTCGGGACAGGGGCTCGGCTACACCTTC.

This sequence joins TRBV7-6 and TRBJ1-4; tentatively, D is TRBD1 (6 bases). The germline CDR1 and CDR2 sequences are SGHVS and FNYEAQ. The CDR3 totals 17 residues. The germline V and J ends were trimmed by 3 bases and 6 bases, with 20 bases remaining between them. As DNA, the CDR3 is TGTGCCAGCAGCTTGGGTCGTGTGGGGGCTCGACATGAAAAACTGTTTTTT. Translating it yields CASSLGRVGARHEKLFF.

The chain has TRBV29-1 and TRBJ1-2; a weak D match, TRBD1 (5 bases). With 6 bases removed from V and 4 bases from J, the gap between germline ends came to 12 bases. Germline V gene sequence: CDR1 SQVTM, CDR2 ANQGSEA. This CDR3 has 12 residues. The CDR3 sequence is CSVSDTSYGYTF. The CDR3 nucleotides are TGCAGCGTATCGGACACGTCCTATGGCTACACCTTC.

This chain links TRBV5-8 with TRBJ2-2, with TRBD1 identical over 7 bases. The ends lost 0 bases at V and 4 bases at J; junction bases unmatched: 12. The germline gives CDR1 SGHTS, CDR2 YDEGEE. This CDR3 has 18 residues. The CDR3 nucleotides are TGTGCCAGCAGCTTGGCGGGAATGACAGGGCTTAGCACCGGGGAGCTGTTTTTT. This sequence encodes CASSLAGMTGLSTGELFF.

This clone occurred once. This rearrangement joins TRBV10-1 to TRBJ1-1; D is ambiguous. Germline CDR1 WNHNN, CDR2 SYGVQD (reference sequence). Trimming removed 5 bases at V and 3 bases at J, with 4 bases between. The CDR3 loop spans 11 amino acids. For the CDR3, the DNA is TGCGCCAGCAGTACAGACACTGAAGCTTTCTTT. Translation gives CASSTDTEAFF.

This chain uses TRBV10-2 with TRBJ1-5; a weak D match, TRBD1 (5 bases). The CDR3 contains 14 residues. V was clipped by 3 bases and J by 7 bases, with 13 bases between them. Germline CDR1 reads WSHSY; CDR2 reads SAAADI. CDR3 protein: CASSEQVGGQPQHF. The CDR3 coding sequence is TGCGCCAGCAGTGAACAGGTGGGTGGACAGCCCCAGCATTTT.

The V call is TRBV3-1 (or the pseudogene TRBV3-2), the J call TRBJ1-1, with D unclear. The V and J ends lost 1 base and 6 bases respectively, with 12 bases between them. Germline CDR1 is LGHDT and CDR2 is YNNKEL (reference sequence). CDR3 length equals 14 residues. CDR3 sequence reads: CASSQGGGLAEAFF. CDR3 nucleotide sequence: TGTGCCAGCAGCCAAGGAGGAGGGTTGGCTGAAGCTTTCTTT.

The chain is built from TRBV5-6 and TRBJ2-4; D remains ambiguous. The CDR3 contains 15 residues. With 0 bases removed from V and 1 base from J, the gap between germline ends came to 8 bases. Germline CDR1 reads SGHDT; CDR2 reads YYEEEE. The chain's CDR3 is CASSLVSLAKNIQYF. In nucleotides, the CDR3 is TGTGCCAGCAGCTTGGTTTCCCTGGCCAAAAACATTCAGTACTTC.

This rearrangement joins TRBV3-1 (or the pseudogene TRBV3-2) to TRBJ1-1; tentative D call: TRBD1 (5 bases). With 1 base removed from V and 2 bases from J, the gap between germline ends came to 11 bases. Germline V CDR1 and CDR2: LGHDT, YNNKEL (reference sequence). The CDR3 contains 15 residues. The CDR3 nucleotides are TGTGCCAGCAGCCAAGGGGATACAGGCAACACTGAAGCTTTCTTT. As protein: CASSQGDTGNTEAFF.

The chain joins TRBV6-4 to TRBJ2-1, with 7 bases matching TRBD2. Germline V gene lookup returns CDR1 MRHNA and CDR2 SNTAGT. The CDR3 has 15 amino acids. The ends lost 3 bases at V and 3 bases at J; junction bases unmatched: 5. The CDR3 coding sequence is TGTGCCAGCAGTGAAGGGACTACTGACTACAATGAGCAGTTCTTC. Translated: CASSEGTTDYNEQFF.

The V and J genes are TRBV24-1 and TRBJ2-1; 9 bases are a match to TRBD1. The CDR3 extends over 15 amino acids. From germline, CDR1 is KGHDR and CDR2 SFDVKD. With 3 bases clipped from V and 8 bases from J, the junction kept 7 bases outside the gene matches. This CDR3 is CATSDVGTGYDEQFF. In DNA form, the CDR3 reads TGTGCCACCAGTGATGTTGGGACAGGGTATGATGAGCAGTTCTTC.